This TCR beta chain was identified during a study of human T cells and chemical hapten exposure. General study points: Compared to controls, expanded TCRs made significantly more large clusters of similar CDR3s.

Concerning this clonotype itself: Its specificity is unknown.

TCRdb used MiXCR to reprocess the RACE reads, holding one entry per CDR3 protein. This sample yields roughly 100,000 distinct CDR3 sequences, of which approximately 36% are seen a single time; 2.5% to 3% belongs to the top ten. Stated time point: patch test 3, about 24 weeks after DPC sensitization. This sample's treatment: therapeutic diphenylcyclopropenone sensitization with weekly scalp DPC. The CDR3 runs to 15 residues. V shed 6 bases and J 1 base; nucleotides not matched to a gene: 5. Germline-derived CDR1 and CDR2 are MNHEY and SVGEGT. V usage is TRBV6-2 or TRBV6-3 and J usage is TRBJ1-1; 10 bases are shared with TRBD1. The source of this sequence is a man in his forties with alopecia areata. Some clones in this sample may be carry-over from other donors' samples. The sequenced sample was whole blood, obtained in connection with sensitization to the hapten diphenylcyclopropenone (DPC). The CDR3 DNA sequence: TGTGCCAGCAGGGGACAGGGGATTTCGAACACTGAAGCTTTCTTT. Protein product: CASRGQGISNTEAFF.